What follows are 2 T cell receptor beta chains derived from one specimen sequenced in a study of human T cells and chemical hapten exposure. The time point denotes: patch test 1, 2 weeks after DPC sensitization. Specified treatment: therapeutic diphenylcyclopropenone sensitization with weekly scalp DPC. From the RACE reads, TCRdb called clonotypes with MiXCR, one entry per CDR3 protein. The table has tens of thousands of distinct CDR3 sequences, about 9.3% seen once. The material was whole blood, obtained in connection with sensitization to the hapten diphenylcyclopropenone (DPC). These TCRs come from a woman aged 40 to 55 with alopecia areata. Some clones in this sample may be carry-over from other donors' samples.

This clonotype was counted at least ten times. The gene calls are TRBV28 and TRBJ2-2; D tentatively reads TRBD1 or TRBD2 (5 bases each). The CDR3 consists of 12 residues. Germline lookup yields CDR1 MDHEN and CDR2 SYDVKM. Trimming took 2 bases from V and 9 from J, leaving 7 bases between them. The DNA of the CDR3 is TGTGCCAGCAGTTTAGGGGGAAGGGAGCTGTTTTTT. It translates to CASSLGGRELFF.

This clonotype has more than one count but fewer than ten. The J gene is TRBJ1-2, the V gene TRBV4-2; possibly TRBD1 for D (5 bases). V was clipped by 0 bases and J by 3 bases, with 17 bases between them. Germline V CDR1 and CDR2: LGHNA, YNFKEQ. The CDR3 is 17 residues long. The CDR3 sequence is CASSQDLNRRLHYGYTF. Here the CDR3 DNA reads TGTGCCAGCAGCCAAGATTTAAACAGGCGACTCCACTATGGCTACACCTTC.